The 14 T cell receptor beta chains in this list originate from one sample, sequenced in a study of T cells after yellow fever vaccination. MiXCR was run by TCRdb on the 5' RACE reads, yielding one entry per CDR3 protein. The sample shows about 160,000 distinct CDR3 sequences, approximately 6.7% of them seen only once. The sample was CD4+ T cells sorted from PBMCs, taken 5 days after the first yellow fever vaccination. The receptor source for this set is a man between 18 and 35 years old who received the YFV17D yellow fever vaccine.

This clonotype was detected ten times or more. This chain connects TRBV6-5 to TRBJ2-3; no firm D call. The length of the CDR3 is 15 residues. Germline V CDR1 and CDR2: MNHEY, SVGAGI. Between the trimmed V and J ends, which lost 6 bases and 3 bases, there was a span of 16 bases. The CDR3 nucleotides are TGTGCCAGCAGCACCAACCCCCTCGAGACAGATACGCAGTATTTT. Residues: CASSTNPLETDTQYF.

This rearrangement joins TRBV5-5 to TRBJ1-2, with D perhaps TRBD1 (6 bases). There are 15 residues in the CDR3. From germline, CDR1 is SGHKS and CDR2 YYEKEE (reference sequence). V shed 2 bases and J shed 5 bases, with 16 bases lying between them. CDR3 nucleotide sequence: TGTGCCAGCAGCTTAGGGGGACTCGGGGAATATGGCTACACCTTC. Encoded protein: CASSLGGLGEYGYTF.

This clonotype was seen repeatedly, ten times or more. The chain employs TRBV20-1 and TRBJ2-1; 9 nucleotides align to TRBD1. This CDR3 contains 15 residues. V dropped 5 bases and J dropped 8; count of bases not matched to a gene: 13. Germline assignment: CDR1 DFQATT and CDR2 SNEGSKA (reference sequence). This CDR3 is CSAGTGTGIWDEQFF. CDR3 bases: TGCAGTGCTGGAACCGGGACAGGGATTTGGGATGAGCAGTTCTTC.

This chain links TRBV4-2 with TRBJ2-7; unclear D gene. V was cut by 0 bases and J by 3 bases, with 18 bases left in between. Looked up from germline, CDR1 is LGHNA and CDR2 is YNFKEQ. This CDR3 spans 17 amino acids. CDR3 in amino acids: CASSQDGESGFVYEQYF. The CDR3 nucleotides are TGTGCCAGCAGCCAAGATGGAGAGTCCGGTTTCGTCTACGAGCAGTACTTC.

This clonotype turned up a few times. This chain connects TRBV28 to TRBJ2-7, with TRBD1 identical over 8 bases. Trimming removed 4 bases from V and 4 bases from J; junction bases left unmatched: 3. The CDR3 length is 13 residues. The germline gives CDR1 MDHEN, CDR2 SYDVKM. CDR3 sequence reads: CASSYRGVYEQYV. DNA for the CDR3: TGTGCCAGCAGTTACAGGGGGGTATACGAGCAGTACGTC.

This clonotype was seen many times. This rearrangement joins TRBV10-3 to TRBJ1-2, with a weak D call TRBD1 (6 bases). The germline V and J ends were trimmed by 0 bases and 5 bases, with 19 bases remaining between them. This CDR3 has 17 residues. CDR1 is ENHRY and CDR2 is SYGVKD in the germline V gene. DNA of the CDR3: TGTGCCATCAGTGAGTCTATAGGGACATCCTATGGATATGGCTACACCTTC. This translates into CAISESIGTSYGYGYTF.

This clonotype was detected ten times or more. The chain carries TRBV9 and TRBJ2-5; D might be TRBD1 or TRBD2, each matching 5 bases. The ends were cut back, 7 bases at V and 2 bases at J, with 15 bases in the middle. There are 14 residues in the CDR3. From germline, CDR1 is SGDLS and CDR2 YYNGEE. The CDR3 sequence is CASSQGRLQETQYF. CDR3 nucleotide sequence: TGTGCCAGCTCCCAGGGACGGTTACAAGAGACCCAGTACTTC.

This clonotype has ten or more counts. This chain connects TRBV6-6 to TRBJ2-7; maybe TRBD1 (6 bases). V shed 8 bases and J shed 2 bases, with 10 bases lying between them. CDR1 and CDR2 from the germline V gene are MNHNY and SVGAGI (reference sequence). The CDR3 extends over 12 amino acids. CDR3 DNA: TGTGCCAGCCGAGGGGGTACCTACGAGCAGTACTTC. This codes for CASRGGTYEQYF.

This sequence joins TRBV6-5 and TRBJ2-1; D gene ambiguous. V was shortened by 3 bases and J by 3 bases, with 9 bases between the two germline ends. The CDR3 has 14 amino acids. CDR1 and CDR2 (germline): MNHEY, SVGAGI. CDR3 residues: CASSYRRIYNEQFF. The CDR3 DNA is TGTGCCAGCAGTTATCGGCGTATCTACAATGAGCAGTTCTTC.

This clonotype was seen ten or more times. One end of the junction does not line up with germline, which may come from a read error. The chain is built from TRBV12-3 or TRBV12-4 and TRBJ2-1; tentative D call: TRBD2 (5 bases). The CDR3 spans 13 residues. The CDR3 is CASREGSSNEQFF. CDR3 in DNA: TGTGCCAGCAGAGAGGGATCCTCCAATGAGCAGTTCTTC.

This clonotype was seen more than once but under ten times. The chain combines TRBV5-1 with TRBJ2-3, with a tentative D call TRBD2 (6 bases). The CDR3 totals 16 residues. The V gene lost 3 bases and the J gene lost 0 bases, with 14 bases spanning the gap. Germline V CDR1 and CDR2: SGHRS, YFSETQ. The CDR3 loop reads CASSSHARGSTDTQYF. The CDR3 DNA reads TGCGCCAGCAGCTCCCATGCGCGGGGCAGCACAGATACGCAGTATTTT.

This chain connects TRBV7-2 to TRBJ2-5; no definite D call. Germline CDR1 and CDR2: SGHTA and FQGNSA. The CDR3 is made up of 14 amino acids. V was cut by 2 bases and J by 3 bases, with 10 bases left in between. The CDR3 region is CASSLRAAKETQYF. The CDR3 bases are TGTGCCAGCAGCTTACGGGCAGCGAAAGAGACCCAGTACTTC. Full variable domain (rest looked up from reference TRBV7-2 and TRBJ2-5): GAGVSQSPSNKVTEKGKDVELRCDPISGHTALYWYRQSLGQGLEFLIYFQGNSAPDKSGLPSDRFSAERTGGSVSTLTIQRTQQEDSAVYLCASSLRAAKETQYFGPGTRLLVL.

This clonotype turned up a few times. The chain uses TRBV7-6 and TRBJ2-3, with D maybe TRBD1 (6 bases). The CDR3 length is 17 residues. V was pared by 4 bases and J by 1 base, with 18 bases between. Germline V gives CDR1 SGHVS, CDR2 FNYEAQ. The chain's CDR3 is CASSSRYRVRGTDTQYF. The CDR3 DNA reads TGTGCCAGCAGCTCGAGATACAGGGTTCGGGGCACAGATACGCAGTATTTT.

This clonotype was counted only a few times. V and J are TRBV20-1 and TRBJ2-7, with D perhaps TRBD1 or TRBD2 (7 bases each). From germline, CDR1 is DFQATT and CDR2 SNEGSKA (reference sequence). CDR3 size: 15 residues. Trimming removed 0 bases from V and 0 bases from J, with 12 bases in between. The CDR3 reads CSARDPGGVSYEQYF. CDR3 in DNA: TGCAGTGCTAGAGATCCAGGGGGGGTCTCCTACGAGCAGTACTTC.